Below, 6 T cell receptor beta chains from the same sample are listed, as sequenced in a study of shared clonotypes between healthy human individuals (dated by TCRdb to 2020 to 2022). Libraries were made using the immunoSEQ multiplex PCR assay. As stored in TCRdb, this immuneACCESS dataset retains in-frame rearrangements with V and J assigned. A fraction of the clones does not appear; measured against another copy, unresolved V genes explain less than half of the discrepancy, and the remainder lacks a known reason. This sample has roughly 500,000 clones in its table, and approximately 85% of those were observed once. The top ten clones comprise 10% to 15% of the sample. What was sequenced was PBMCs. Every receptor here comes from a woman between 40 and 50 years old in good health. Some clones in this sample may be carry-over from other donors' samples.

This chain joins TRBV27 and TRBJ2-1, with 7 bases identical to TRBD2. With 3 bases clipped from V and 0 bases from J, the junction kept 5 bases outside the gene matches. The germline gives CDR1 MNHEY, CDR2 SMNVEV (reference sequence). The CDR3 loop spans 16 amino acids. In DNA form, the CDR3 reads TGTGCCAGCAGTTTCCTTGGCGGGAGCTCCTACAATGAGCAGTTCTTC. Translated: CASSFLGGSSYNEQFF.

The genes are TRBV27 and TRBJ2-7, with a possible D match to TRBD1 (6 bases). Germline CDR1 is MNHEY and CDR2 is SMNVEV (reference sequence). V was cut by 6 bases and J by 4 bases, with 16 bases left in between. This CDR3 contains 14 residues. The CDR3 DNA reads TGTGCCAGCAGCAGACAGGCCATGGGTTACGAGCAGTACTTC. It translates to CASSRQAMGYEQYF.

The V call is TRBV11-3, the J call TRBJ2-2; D gene uncertain. The CDR3 extends over 13 amino acids. The V gene's germline CDR1 is SGHNT and CDR2 YENEEA. Between the trimmed V and J ends, which lost 1 base and 7 bases, there was a span of 7 bases. The CDR3: CASSLGLVGELFF. CDR3 in DNA: TGTGCCAGCAGCTTAGGGCTCGTCGGGGAGCTGTTTTTT. Looking up the rest from reference TRBV11-3 and TRBJ2-2 gives the full variable domain: EAGVVQSPRYKIIEKKQPVAFWCNPISGHNTLYWYLQNLGQGPELLIRYENEEAVDDSQLPKDRFSAERLKGVDSTLKIQPAELGDSAVYLCASSLGLVGELFFGEGSRLTVL.

This clone was seen a few times. CDR3 DNA sequence: TGTGCCAGCAGGGACACTCATGGCTACACCTTC. Translating gives CASRDTHGYTF. The chain couples TRBV28 to TRBJ1-2, with a possible D match to TRBD1 (5 bases). Germline V CDR1 and CDR2: MDHEN, SYDVKM. Trimming pared 6 bases from V and 6 bases from J, leaving 8 bases between. This CDR3 has 11 residues.

The genes are TRBV5-1 and TRBJ2-1, with TRBD1 as a possible D gene (6 bases). This CDR3 comprises 16 residues. Trimming left V 4 bases short and J 8 bases short, with 22 bases between. Germline CDR1 reads SGHRS; CDR2 reads YFSETQ. The CDR3 DNA follows: TGCGCCAGCAGCCTGGAGACAGGCGCCCCTGGGGATGAGCAGTTCTTC. This sequence encodes CASSLETGAPGDEQFF.

CDR3 residues: CASSWGLTSGMETQYF. CDR3 nucleotides: TGCGCCAGCAGCTGGGGCTTGACTAGCGGGATGGAGACCCAGTACTTC. The V call is TRBV5-1, the J call TRBJ2-5; 11 bases agree with TRBD2. This CDR3 contains 16 residues. Germline V gene lookup returns CDR1 SGHRS and CDR2 YFSETQ. With V trimmed by 3 bases and J by 5 bases, 9 bases remained unmatched. The variable domain in full, with the rest retrieved from reference TRBV5-1 and TRBJ2-5, is KAGVTQTPRYLIKTRGQQVTLSCSPISGHRSVSWYQQTPGQGLQFLFEYFSETQRNKGNFPGRFSGRQFSNSRSEMNVSTLELGDSALYLCASSWGLTSGMETQYFGPGTRLLVL.